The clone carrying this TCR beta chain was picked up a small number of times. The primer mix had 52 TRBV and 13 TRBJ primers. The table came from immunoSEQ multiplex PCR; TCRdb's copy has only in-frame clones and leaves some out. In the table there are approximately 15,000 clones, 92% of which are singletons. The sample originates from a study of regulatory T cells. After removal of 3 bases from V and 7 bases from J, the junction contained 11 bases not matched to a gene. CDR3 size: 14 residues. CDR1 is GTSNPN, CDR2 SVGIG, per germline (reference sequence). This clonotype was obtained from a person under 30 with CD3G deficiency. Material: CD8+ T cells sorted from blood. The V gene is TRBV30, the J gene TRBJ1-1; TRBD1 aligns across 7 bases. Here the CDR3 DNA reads TGTGCCTGGAGCGACCCGACAGGGCGGCGTGAAGCTTTCTTT. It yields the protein CAWSDPTGRREAFF.